The 14 T cell receptor beta chains presented below share a single source sample, sequenced in a study of beta chain features in type 1 diabetes. The study's findings and limits: Across all four CD4+ subsets, people with type 1 diabetes showed modestly shorter TCRB CDR3s.

Their antigens are not known. Every isolated RNA sample was fully reverse transcribed, so sequencing captured expressed TCRB transcripts. Here immunoSEQ multiplex PCR was the method, and the copy in TCRdb shows in-frame clones only, minus some. The sample lists fewer than 200,000 clones, 9% to 12% occurring once. Sequenced material: central memory CD4+ T cells from blood. These receptors all stem from a man aged 25 to 40 with type 1 diabetes.

This clone was found a few times. V and J are TRBV5-1 and TRBJ2-7; D possibly corresponds to TRBD1 (5 bases). The CDR3 is 14 amino acids. V lost 4 bases, J lost 2 bases, and 13 bases lay in between. Germline lookup yields CDR1 SGHRS and CDR2 YFSETQ. CDR3 coding DNA: TGCGCCAGCAGCGACCAGGGCCCTACCTACGAGCAGTACTTC. This sequence encodes CASSDQGPTYEQYF.

The rearrangement links TRBV28 to TRBJ2-7; 8 bases fit TRBD1. Trimming removed 5 bases from V and 6 bases from J; junction bases left unmatched: 15. The V gene's germline CDR1 is MDHEN and CDR2 SYDVKM. The CDR3 loop spans 16 amino acids. The CDR3: CASSEGAGTGRGEQYF. CDR3 DNA sequence: TGTGCCAGCAGTGAAGGGGCCGGGACAGGCCGGGGCGAGCAGTACTTC.

The rearrangement uses TRBV5-1 and TRBJ2-5, with 8 bases that match TRBD2. The CDR3 is made up of 16 amino acids. Germline assignment: CDR1 SGHRS and CDR2 YFSETQ. Trimming at V came to 1 base and at J to 5 bases, leaving 10 bases not matched to a gene. The CDR3 DNA follows: TGCGCCAGCAGCTTGTCAACGGGAGGGCCTGAGGAGACCCAGTACTTC. It codes for CASSLSTGGPEETQYF. The full variable domain, completed using reference TRBV5-1 and TRBJ2-5, is KAGVTQTPRYLIKTRGQQVTLSCSPISGHRSVSWYQQTPGQGLQFLFEYFSETQRNKGNFPGRFSGRQFSNSRSEMNVSTLELGDSALYLCASSLSTGGPEETQYFGPGTRLLVL.

The gene calls are TRBV6-6 and TRBJ2-7; D possibly corresponds to TRBD2 (6 bases). The CDR3 contains 14 residues. Germline CDR1 is MNHNY and CDR2 is SVGAGI (reference sequence). The germline V and J ends were trimmed by 10 bases and 5 bases, with 21 bases remaining between them. CDR3 in DNA: TGTGCCATCTGTGACGGGGGTTTTTTTGACGAGCAGTACTTC. Its protein product is CAICDGGFFDEQYF.

The V and J genes are TRBV28 and TRBJ2-5, with 7 bases identical to TRBD2. CDR1 is MDHEN, CDR2 SYDVKM, per germline. The CDR3 covers 13 residues. Trimming took 3 bases from V and 5 from J; bases not matched to a gene: 3. CDR3 sequence: CASSLGGEETQYF. The CDR3 coding sequence is TGTGCCAGCAGTTTGGGGGGGGAGGAGACCCAGTACTTC.

This clone showed up just a few times. This chain connects TRBV5-1 to TRBJ2-7; the D gene is possibly TRBD1 (6 bases). The ends were cut back, 3 bases at V and 3 bases at J, with 13 bases in the middle. In germline, CDR1 is SGHRS, CDR2 YFSETQ. The CDR3 spans 14 residues. The CDR3 region is CASSSGQRIYEQYF. CDR3 DNA: TGCGCCAGCAGCTCCGGACAGCGTATCTACGAGCAGTACTTC. Together with reference TRBV5-1 and TRBJ2-7, the CDR3 gives the full variable domain: KAGVTQTPRYLIKTRGQQVTLSCSPISGHRSVSWYQQTPGQGLQFLFEYFSETQRNKGNFPGRFSGRQFSNSRSEMNVSTLELGDSALYLCASSSGQRIYEQYFGPGTRLTVT.

This clone was counted between two and nine times. This chain connects TRBV4-2 to TRBJ2-7, with a weak D call TRBD1 (5 bases). The CDR3 sequence is 17 residues long. Trimming took off 0 bases at V and 2 bases at J, with 17 bases between the two ends. Germline values: CDR1 LGHNA, CDR2 YNFKEQ. This CDR3 reads CASSQDTSRTLTYEQYF. In DNA, the CDR3 is TGTGCCAGCAGCCAAGATACCTCCCGGACATTGACCTACGAGCAGTACTTC.

The table lists this clone with a few counts. The rearrangement links TRBV7-2 to TRBJ2-5; 13 nucleotides line up with TRBD2. This CDR3 has 16 amino acids. CDR1 SGHTA and CDR2 FQGNSA come from the germline V gene. Germline trimming cut 4 bases from V and 4 bases from J; bases unmatched to any gene: 6. CDR3 in amino acids: CASSSKLAGGGETQYF. CDR3 coding DNA: TGTGCCAGCAGCTCGAAACTAGCGGGAGGGGGAGAGACCCAGTACTTC.

This clone was picked up a small number of times. J is TRBJ2-7 and V is TRBV29-1, with D unclear. The CDR3 is 13 residues long. CDR1 SQVTM and CDR2 ANQGSEA come from the germline V gene. The germline V and J ends were trimmed by 7 bases and 0 bases, with 13 bases remaining between them. Written as DNA, the CDR3 is TGCAGCGCCCTTTGGGCGAGCTCCTACGAGCAGTACTTC. This sequence encodes CSALWASSYEQYF.

This clone came up many times. The chain joins TRBV28 to TRBJ2-1; possibly TRBD2 for D (5 bases). Germline V gives CDR1 MDHEN, CDR2 SYDVKM. V lost 2 bases and J 7 bases, leaving 6 bases between the germline ends. There are 12 residues in the CDR3. This CDR3 is CASSLTGNEQFF. CDR3 bases: TGTGCCAGCAGTTTAACGGGAAATGAGCAGTTCTTC.

This clone was picked up a small number of times. This rearrangement joins TRBV30 to TRBJ2-7; unclear D gene. The ends were cut back, 5 bases at V and 2 bases at J, with 7 bases in the middle. This CDR3 region has 11 residues. Per the germline V gene, CDR1 is GTSNPN and CDR2 is SVGIG (reference sequence). The chain's CDR3 is CAWSLAYEQYF. CDR3 sequence (DNA): TGTGCCTGGTCTCTAGCCTACGAGCAGTACTTC.

The V gene is TRBV5-1, the J gene TRBJ2-7, with 14 bases that match TRBD2. The germline V gene has CDR1 SGHRS and CDR2 YFSETQ. The junction had 6 bases not matched to a gene; V was cut back by 0 bases and J by 4 bases. The CDR3 totals 17 residues. Here the CDR3 reads CASSLDGTSGSTYEQYF. The CDR3, as DNA: TGCGCCAGCAGCTTGGATGGGACTAGCGGGAGTACGTACGAGCAGTACTTC. Supplemented by reference TRBV5-1 and TRBJ2-7, the full variable domain reads KAGVTQTPRYLIKTRGQQVTLSCSPISGHRSVSWYQQTPGQGLQFLFEYFSETQRNKGNFPGRFSGRQFSNSRSEMNVSTLELGDSALYLCASSLDGTSGSTYEQYFGPGTRLTVT.

This chain connects TRBV5-1 to TRBJ2-5; possible D gene TRBD1, 6 bases. The CDR3 has 14 amino acids. Germline loops: CDR1 SGHRS, CDR2 YFSETQ. The V end lost 1 base, the J end lost 5 bases, and 12 bases lay between the germline ends. The CDR3 loop is CASSLRQGMETQYF. The CDR3 bases are TGCGCCAGCAGCTTGAGGCAGGGGATGGAGACCCAGTACTTC.

V gene TRBV29-1 combines with J gene TRBJ2-7, with 8 bases lining up with TRBD1. The CDR3 runs to 12 residues. J was trimmed by 5 bases and V by 7 bases; bases with no gene match: 7. Germline V CDR1 and CDR2: SQVTM, ANQGSEA. CDR3 loop: CSGQGTLNEQYF. In nucleotides, the CDR3 is TGCAGCGGACAGGGGACCTTGAACGAGCAGTACTTC.